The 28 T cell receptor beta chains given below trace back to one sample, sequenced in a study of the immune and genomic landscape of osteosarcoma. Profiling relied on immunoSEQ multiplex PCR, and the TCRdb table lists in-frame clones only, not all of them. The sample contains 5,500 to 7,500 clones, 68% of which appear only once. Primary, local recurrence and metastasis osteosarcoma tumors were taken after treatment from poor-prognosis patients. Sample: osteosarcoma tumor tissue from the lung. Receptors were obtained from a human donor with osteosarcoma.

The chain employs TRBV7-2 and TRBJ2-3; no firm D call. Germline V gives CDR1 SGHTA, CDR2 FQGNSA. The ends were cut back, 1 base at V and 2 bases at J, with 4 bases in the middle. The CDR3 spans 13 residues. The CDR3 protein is CASSLDHTDTQYF. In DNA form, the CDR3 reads TGTGCCAGCAGCTTAGACCACACAGATACGCAGTATTTT.

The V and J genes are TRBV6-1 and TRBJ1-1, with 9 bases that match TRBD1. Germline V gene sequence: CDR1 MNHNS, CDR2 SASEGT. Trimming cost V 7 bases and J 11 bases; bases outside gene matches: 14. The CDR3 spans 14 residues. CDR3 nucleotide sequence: TGTGCCAGCAACCCGTACAGGGGGCATTCGGGGGCTTTCTTT. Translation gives CASNPYRGHSGAFF.

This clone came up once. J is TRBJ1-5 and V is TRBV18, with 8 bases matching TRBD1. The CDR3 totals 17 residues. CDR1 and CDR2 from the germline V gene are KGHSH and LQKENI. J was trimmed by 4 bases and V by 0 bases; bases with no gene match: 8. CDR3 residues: CASSPPGQGGKNQPQHF. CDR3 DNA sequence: TGTGCCAGCTCACCACCCGGACAGGGTGGCAAAAATCAGCCCCAGCATTTT.

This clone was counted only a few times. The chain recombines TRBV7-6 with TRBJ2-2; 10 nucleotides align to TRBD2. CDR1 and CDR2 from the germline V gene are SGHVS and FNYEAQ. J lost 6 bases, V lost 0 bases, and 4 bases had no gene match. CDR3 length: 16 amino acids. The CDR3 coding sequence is TGTGCCAGCAGCTTAGCTCAGGGACTAGCGCCCGGGGAGCTGTTTTTT. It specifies CASSLAQGLAPGELFF. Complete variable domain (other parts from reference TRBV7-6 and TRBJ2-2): GAGVSQSPRYKVTKRGQDVALRCDPISGHVSLYWYRQALGQGPEFLTYFNYEAQQDKSGLPNDRFSAERPEGSISTLTIQRTEQRDSAMYRCASSLAQGLAPGELFFGEGSRLTVL.

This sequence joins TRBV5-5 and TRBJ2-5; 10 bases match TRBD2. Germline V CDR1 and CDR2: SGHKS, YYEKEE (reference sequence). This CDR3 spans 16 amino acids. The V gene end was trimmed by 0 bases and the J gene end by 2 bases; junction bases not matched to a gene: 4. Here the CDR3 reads CASSLELAGAQETQYF. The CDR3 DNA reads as TGTGCCAGCAGCTTGGAGCTAGCGGGGGCTCAAGAGACCCAGTACTTC.

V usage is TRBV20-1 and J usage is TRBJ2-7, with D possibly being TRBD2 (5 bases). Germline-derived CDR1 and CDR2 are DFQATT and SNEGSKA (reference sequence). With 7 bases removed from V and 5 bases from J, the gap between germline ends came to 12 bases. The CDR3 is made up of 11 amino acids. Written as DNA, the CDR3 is TGCAGTGGCCTAGCTTCCCACGAGCAGTACTTC. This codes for CSGLASHEQYF.

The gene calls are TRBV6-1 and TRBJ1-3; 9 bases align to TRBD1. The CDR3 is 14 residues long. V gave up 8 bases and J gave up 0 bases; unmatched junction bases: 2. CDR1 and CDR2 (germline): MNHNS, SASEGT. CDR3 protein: CASATGGSGNTIYF. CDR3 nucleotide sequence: TGTGCCAGCGCGACAGGGGGCTCTGGAAACACCATATATTTT.

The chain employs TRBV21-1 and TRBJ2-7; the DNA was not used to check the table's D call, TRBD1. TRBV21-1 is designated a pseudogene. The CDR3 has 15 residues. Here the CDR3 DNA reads TGTGCCAGCAGCAAAGGGCAGGGGGCGCATTACGAGCAGTACTTC. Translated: CASSKGQGAHYEQYF.

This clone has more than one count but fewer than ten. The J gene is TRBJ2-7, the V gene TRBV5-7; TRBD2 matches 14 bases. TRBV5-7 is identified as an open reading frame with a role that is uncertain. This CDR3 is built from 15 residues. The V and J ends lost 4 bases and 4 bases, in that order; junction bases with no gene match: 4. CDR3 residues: CASSTGTSGSYEQYF. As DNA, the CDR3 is TGTGCCAGCAGCACGGGGACTAGCGGGAGTTACGAGCAGTACTTC.

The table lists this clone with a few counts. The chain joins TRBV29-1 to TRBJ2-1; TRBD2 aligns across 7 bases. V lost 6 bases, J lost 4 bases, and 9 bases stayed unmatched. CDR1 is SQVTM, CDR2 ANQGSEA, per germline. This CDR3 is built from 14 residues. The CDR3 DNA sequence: TGCAGCGTCGCAAGAGCGGGGCCATACAATGAGCAGTTCTTC. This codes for CSVARAGPYNEQFF.

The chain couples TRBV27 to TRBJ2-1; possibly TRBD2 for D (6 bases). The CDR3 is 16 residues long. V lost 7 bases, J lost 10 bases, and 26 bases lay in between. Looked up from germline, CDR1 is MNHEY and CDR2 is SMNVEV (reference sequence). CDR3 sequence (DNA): TGTGCCAGCAATCCTATGTGGGCGGGACCCCTCGCGGAGCAGTTCTTC. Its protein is CASNPMWAGPLAEQFF.

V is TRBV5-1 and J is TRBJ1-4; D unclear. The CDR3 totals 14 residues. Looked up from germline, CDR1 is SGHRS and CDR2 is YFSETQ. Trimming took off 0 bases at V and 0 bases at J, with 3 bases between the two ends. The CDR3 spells CASSLDATNEKLFF. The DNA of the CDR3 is TGCGCCAGCAGCTTGGACGCAACTAATGAAAAACTGTTTTTT. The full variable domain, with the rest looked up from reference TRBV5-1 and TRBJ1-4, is KAGVTQTPRYLIKTRGQQVTLSCSPISGHRSVSWYQQTPGQGLQFLFEYFSETQRNKGNFPGRFSGRQFSNSRSEMNVSTLELGDSALYLCASSLDATNEKLFFGSGTQLSVL.

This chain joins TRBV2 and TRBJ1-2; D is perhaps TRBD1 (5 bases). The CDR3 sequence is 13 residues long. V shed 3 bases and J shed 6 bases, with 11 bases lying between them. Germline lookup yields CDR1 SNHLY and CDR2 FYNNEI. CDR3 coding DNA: TGTGCCAGCAGTGAGGGGGAGCGCCATGGCTACACCTTC. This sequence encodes CASSEGERHGYTF.

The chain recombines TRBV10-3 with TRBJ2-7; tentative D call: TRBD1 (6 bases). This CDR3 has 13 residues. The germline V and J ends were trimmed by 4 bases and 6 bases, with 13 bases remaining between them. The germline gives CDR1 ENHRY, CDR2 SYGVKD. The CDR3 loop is CAISGVQGSEQYF. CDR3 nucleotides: TGTGCCATCAGTGGAGTACAGGGTTCCGAGCAGTACTTC.

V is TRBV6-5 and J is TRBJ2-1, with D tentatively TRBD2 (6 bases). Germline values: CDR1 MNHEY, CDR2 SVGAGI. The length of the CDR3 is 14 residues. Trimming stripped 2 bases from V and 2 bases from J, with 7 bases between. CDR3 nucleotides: TGTGCCAGCAGTTACGGACTAACCTACAATGAGCAGTTCTTC. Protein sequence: CASSYGLTYNEQFF.

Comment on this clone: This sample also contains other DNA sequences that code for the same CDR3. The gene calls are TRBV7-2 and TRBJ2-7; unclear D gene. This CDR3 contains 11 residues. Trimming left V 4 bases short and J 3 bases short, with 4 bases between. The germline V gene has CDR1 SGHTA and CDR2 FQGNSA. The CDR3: CASSSYYEQYF. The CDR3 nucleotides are TGTGCCAGCAGCTCCTACTACGAGCAGTACTTC.

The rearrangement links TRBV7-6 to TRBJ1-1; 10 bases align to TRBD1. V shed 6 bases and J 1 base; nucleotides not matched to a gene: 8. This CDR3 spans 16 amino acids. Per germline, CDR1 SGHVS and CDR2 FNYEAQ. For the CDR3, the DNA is TGTGCCAGCAGTCGACAGGGGGCCCGTTCGAACACTGAAGCTTTCTTT. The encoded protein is CASSRQGARSNTEAFF.

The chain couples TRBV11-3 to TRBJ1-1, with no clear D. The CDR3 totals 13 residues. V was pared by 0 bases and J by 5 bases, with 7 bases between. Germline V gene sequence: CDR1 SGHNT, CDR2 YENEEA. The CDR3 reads CASSLEVGTEAFF. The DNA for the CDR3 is TGTGCCAGCAGCTTAGAGGTGGGGACTGAAGCTTTCTTT.

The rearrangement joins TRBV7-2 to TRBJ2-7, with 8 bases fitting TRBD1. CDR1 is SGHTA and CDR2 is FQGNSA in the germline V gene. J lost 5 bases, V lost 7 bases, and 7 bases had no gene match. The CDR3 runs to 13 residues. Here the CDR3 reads CASNIDRGNEQYF. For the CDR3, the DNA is TGTGCCAGCAACATAGACAGGGGAAACGAGCAGTACTTC.

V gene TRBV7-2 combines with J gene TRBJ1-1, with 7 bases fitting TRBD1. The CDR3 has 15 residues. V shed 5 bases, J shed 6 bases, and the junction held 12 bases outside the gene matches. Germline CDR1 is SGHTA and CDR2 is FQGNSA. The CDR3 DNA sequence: TGTGCCAGCAGCAGGGGAGACAGGGATATTGCTGAAGCTTTCTTT. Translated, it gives CASSRGDRDIAEAFF. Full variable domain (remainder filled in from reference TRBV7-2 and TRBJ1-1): GAGVSQSPSNKVTEKGKDVELRCDPISGHTALYWYRQSLGQGLEFLIYFQGNSAPDKSGLPSDRFSAERTGGSVSTLTIQRTQQEDSAVYLCASSRGDRDIAEAFFGQGTRLTVV.

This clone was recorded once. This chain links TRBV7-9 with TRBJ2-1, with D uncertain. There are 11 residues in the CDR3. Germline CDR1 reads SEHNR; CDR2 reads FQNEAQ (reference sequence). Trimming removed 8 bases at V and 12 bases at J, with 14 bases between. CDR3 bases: TGTGCCAGCTCCCCGACTTTCGGGCAGTTCTTC. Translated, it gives CASSPTFGQFF.

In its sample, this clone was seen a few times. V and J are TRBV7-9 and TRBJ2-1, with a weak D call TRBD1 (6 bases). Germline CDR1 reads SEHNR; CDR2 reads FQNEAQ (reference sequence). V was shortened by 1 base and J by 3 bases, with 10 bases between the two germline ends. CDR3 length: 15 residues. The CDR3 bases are TGTGCCAGCAGCTTAGGACAGGCCTACTACAATGAGCAGTTCTTC. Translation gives CASSLGQAYYNEQFF.

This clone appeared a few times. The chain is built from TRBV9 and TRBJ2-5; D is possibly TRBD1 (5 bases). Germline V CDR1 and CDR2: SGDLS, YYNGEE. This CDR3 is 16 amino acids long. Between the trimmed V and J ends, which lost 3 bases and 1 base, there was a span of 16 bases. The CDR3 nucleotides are TGTGCCAGCAGCGCCCTAGGACACTACCTCCAAGAGACCCAGTACTTC. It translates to CASSALGHYLQETQYF.

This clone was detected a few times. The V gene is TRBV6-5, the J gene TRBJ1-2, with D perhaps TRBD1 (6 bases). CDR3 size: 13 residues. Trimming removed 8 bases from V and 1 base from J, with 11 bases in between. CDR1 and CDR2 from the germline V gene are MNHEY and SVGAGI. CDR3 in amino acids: CASRGGSNYGYTF. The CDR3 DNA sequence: TGTGCCAGCCGAGGGGGGAGTAACTATGGCTACACCTTC.

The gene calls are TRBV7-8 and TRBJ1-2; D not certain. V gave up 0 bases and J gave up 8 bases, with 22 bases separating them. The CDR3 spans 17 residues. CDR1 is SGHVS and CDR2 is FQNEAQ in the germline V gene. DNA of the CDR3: TGTGCCAGCAGCTTAGCCCTCGGGCCGTTCGAGGCTGGAGGCTACACCTTC. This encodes CASSLALGPFEAGGYTF.

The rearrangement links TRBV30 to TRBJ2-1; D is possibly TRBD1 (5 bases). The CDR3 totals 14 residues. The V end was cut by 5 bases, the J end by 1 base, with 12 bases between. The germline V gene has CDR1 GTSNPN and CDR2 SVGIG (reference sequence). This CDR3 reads CAWDLGASYNEQFF. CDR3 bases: TGTGCCTGGGATTTAGGGGCGTCCTACAATGAGCAGTTCTTC.

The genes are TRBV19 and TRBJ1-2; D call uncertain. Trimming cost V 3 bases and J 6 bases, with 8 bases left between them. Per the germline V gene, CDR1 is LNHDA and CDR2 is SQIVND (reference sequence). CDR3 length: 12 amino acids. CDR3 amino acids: CASSMGSHGYTF. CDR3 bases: TGTGCCAGTAGTATGGGCTCCCATGGCTACACCTTC.

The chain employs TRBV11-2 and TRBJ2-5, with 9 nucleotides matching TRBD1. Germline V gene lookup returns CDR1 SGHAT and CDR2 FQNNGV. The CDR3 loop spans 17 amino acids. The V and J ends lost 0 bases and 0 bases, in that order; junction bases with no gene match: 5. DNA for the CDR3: TGTGCCAGCAGCTTAGATCAGGGACAGGGCAACCAAGAGACCCAGTACTTC. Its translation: CASSLDQGQGNQETQYF.